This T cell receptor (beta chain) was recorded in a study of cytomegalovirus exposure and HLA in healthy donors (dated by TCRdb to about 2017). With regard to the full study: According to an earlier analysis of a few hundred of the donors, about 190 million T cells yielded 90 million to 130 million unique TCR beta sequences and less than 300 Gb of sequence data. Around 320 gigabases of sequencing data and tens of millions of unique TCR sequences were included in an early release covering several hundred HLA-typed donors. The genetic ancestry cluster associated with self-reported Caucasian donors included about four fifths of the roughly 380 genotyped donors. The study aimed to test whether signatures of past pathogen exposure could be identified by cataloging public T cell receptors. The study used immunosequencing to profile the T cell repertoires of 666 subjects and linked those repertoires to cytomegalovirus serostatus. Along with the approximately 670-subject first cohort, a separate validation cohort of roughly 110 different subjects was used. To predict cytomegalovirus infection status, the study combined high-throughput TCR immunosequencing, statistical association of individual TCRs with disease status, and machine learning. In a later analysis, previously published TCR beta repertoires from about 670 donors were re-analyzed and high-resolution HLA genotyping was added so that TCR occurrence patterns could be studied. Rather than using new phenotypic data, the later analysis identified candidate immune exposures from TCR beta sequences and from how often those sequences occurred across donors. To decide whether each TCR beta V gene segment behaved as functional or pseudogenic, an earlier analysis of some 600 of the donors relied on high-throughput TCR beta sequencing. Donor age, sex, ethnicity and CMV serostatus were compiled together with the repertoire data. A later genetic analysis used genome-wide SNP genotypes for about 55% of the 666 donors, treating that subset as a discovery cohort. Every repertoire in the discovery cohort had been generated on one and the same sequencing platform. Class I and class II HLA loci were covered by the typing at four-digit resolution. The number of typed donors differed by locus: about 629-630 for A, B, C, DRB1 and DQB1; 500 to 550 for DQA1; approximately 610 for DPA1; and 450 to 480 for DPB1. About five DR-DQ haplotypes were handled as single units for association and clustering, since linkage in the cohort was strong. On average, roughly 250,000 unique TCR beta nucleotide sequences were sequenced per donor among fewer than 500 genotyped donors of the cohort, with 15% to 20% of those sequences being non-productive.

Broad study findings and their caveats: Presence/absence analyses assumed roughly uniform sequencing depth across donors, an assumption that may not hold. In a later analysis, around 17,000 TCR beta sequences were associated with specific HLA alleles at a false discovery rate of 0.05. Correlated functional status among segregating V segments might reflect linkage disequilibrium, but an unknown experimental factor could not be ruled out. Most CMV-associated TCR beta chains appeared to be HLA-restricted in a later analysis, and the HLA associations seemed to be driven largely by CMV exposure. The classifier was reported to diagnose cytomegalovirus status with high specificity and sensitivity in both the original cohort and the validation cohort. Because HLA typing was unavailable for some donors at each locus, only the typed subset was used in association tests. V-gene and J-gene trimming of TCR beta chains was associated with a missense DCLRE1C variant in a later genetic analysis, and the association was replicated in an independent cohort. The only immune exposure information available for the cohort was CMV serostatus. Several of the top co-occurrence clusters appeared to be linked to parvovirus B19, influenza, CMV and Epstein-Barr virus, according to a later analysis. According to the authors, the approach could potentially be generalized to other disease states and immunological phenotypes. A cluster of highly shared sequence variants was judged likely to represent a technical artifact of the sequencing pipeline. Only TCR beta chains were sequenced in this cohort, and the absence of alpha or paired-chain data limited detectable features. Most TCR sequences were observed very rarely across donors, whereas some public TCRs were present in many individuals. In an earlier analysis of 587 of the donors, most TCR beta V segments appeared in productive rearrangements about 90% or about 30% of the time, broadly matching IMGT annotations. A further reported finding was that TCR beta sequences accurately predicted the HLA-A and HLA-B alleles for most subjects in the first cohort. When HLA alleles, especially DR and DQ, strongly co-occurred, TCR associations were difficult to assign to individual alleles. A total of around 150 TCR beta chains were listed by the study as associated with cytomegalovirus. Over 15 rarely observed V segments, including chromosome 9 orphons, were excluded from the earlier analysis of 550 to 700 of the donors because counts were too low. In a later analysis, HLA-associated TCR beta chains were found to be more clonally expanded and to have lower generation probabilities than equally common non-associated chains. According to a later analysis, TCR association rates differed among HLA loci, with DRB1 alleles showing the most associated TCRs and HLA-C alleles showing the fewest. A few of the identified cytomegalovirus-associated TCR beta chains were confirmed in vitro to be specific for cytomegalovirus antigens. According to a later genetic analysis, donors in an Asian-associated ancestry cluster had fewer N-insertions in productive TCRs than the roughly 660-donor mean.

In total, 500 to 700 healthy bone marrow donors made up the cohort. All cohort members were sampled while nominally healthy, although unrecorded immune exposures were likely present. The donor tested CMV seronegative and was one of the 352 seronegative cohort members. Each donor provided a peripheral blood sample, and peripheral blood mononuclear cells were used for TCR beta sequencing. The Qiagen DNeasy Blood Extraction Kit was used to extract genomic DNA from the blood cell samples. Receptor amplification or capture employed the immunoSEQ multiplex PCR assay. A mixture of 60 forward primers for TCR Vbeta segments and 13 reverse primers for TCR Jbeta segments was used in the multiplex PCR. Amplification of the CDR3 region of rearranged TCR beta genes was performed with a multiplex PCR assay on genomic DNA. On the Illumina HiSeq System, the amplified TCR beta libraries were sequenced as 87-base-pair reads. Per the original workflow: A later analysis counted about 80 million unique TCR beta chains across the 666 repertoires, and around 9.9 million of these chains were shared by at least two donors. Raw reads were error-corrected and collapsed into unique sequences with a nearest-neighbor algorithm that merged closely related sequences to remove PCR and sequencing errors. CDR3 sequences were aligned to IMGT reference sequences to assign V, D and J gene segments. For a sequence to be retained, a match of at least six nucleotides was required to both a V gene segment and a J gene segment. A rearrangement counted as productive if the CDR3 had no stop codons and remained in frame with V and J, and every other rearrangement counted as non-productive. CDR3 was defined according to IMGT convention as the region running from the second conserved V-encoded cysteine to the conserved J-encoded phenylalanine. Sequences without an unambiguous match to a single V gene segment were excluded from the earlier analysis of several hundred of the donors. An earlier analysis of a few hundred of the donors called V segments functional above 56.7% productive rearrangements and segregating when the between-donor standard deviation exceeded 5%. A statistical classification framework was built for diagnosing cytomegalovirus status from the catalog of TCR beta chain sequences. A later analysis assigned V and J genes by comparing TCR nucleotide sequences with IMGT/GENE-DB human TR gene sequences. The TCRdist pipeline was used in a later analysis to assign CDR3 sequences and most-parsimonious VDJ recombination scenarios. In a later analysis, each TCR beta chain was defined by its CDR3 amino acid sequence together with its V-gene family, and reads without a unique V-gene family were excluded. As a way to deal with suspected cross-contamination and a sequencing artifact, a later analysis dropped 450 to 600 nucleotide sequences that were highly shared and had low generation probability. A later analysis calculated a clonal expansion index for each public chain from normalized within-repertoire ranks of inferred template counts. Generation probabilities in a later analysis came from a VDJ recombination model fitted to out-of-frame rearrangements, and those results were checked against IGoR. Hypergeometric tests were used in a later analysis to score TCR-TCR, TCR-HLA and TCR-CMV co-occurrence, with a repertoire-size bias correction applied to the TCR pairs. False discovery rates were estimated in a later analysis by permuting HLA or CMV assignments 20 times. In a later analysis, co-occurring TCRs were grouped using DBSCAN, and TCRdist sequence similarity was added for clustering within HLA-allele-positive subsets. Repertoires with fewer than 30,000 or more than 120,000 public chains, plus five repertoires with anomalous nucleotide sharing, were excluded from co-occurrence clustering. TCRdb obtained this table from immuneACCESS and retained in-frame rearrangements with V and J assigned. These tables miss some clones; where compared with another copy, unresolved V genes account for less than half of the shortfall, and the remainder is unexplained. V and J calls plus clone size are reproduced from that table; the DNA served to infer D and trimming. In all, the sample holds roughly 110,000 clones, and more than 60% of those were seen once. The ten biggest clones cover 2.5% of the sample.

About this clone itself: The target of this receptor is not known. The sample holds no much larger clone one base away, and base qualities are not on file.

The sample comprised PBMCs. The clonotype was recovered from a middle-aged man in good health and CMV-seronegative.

The nucleotide sequence is given as TGTGCCAGCCTCTACAATGAGCAGTTCTTC. It codes for CASLYNEQFF. This chain joins TRBV2 to TRBJ2-1; too little of a D gene remains to name it. From the germline V gene, CDR1 is SNHLY and CDR2 is FYNNEI. Including the terminal cysteine and phenylalanine, the CDR3 comprises 10 residues. The retained sequence is limited to the CDR3, 30 bases, with the frame set at the first base. Trimming removed 8 bases from V and 3 bases from J, leaving 2 bases between the germline ends.